This T cell receptor (beta chain) derives from a study of OX40 agonist ivuxolimab in advanced cancers. Looking at the study overall: Patients were given ivuxolimab, an antibody that agonizes OX40 (CD134). Patients receiving dose escalation had hepatocellular carcinoma, melanoma, renal cell or head and neck cancer.

The CDR3 loop spans 14 amino acids. The germline V gene has CDR1 SGHRS and CDR2 YFSETQ. V was cut by 4 bases and J by 7 bases, with 18 bases left in between. Libraries were prepared by immunoSEQ multiplex PCR; TCRdb keeps only in-frame clonotypes and omits some of them. The sample yields about 61,000 clones, approximately 90% seen once. The TCR originated in an adult with an advanced solid tumor such as melanoma, head and neck, liver or kidney cancer. V and J are TRBV5-1 and TRBJ2-7; TRBD1 might be the D (6 bases). This specimen was CD4+ or CD8+ T cells sorted from blood, taken in a trial of the OX40 agonist ivuxolimab. CDR3 sequence (DNA): TGCGCCAGCAGCCCACGAACAGGGATGGGTGAGCAGTACTTC. It codes for CASSPRTGMGEQYF.